A selection of T cell receptor beta chains follows, all from one sample in a study of cytomegalovirus exposure and HLA in healthy donors. Assay: immunoSEQ multiplex PCR; the TCRdb copy retains only in-frame clones and omits some. The repertoire holds roughly 150,000 clones, with approximately 80% as singletons. The sample consisted of PBMCs. All receptors come from a man younger than 35 in good health and CMV-seropositive. The CDR3 runs from the conserved cysteine through the conserved F or W. A D gene is named only where the DNA matches it firmly. Not all rows give a size; the values are once, few, many and, for expanded clones, a class.

few	TRBD1	TRBJ1-2	TRBV29-1	TGCAGCGCTCCGGACAGGCCTAACTATGGCTACACCTTC	CSAPDRPNYGYTF
-	-	TRBJ2-3	TRBV6-6	TGTGCCAGCAGTTACTCGCGGGGCTTCACAGATACGCAGTATTTT	CASSYSRGFTDTQYF
-	-	TRBJ2-1	TRBV6-1	TGTGCCAGCCGAATGGCGGAGGCGGCTGAGCAGTTCTTC	CASRMAEAAEQFF
-	TRBD1	TRBJ1-2	TRBV30	TGTGCCTGGAGTGGAGACAGGGGGTACTATGGCTACACCTTC	CAWSGDRGYYGYTF
-	TRBD2	TRBJ2-5	TRBV4-1	TGCGCCAGCAGCCAAGATGCCCGGGGGGGATCGGAGACCCAGTACTTC	CASSQDARGGSETQYF
-	-	TRBJ1-1	TRBV7-9	TGTGCCAGCAGCTCCCGGGGAACTGAAGCTTTCTTT	CASSSRGTEAFF
-	-	TRBJ2-3	TRBV29-1	TGCAGCGCCCTCGGAAACAGAAATACGCAGTATTTT	CSALGNRNTQYF
-	-	TRBJ1-2	TRBV28	TGTGCCAGCAGTTCCTGGGGGGATGGCTACACCTTC	CASSSWGDGYTF
-	-	TRBJ2-5	TRBV7-7	TGTGCCAGCAGCAAACTAGTGGGGGCCCAAGAGACCCAGTACTTC	CASSKLVGAQETQYF
-	-	TRBJ2-2	TRBV19	TGTGCCAGTAGTAGGGGACAAGAAGCAATAGGGAACACCGGGGAGCTGTTTTTT	CASSRGQEAIGNTGELFF
-	TRBD1	TRBJ1-1	TRBV7-9	TGTGCCAGCAGCTTAGCGCAAGGAAGGTCAGGGGGCAGAACTGAAGCTTTCTTT	CASSLAQGRSGGRTEAFF
-	TRBD1	TRBJ1-1	TRBV14	TGTGCCAGTAGTCTCAGCAGGGGGAGTGAAGCTTTCTTT	CASSLSRGSEAFF
-	-	TRBJ1-1	TRBV6-1	TGTGCCAGCAGTGTGGGGGGTGGAGCTGAAGCTTTCTTT	CASSVGGGAEAFF
-	-	TRBJ1-2	TRBV18	TGTGCCAGCTCACCCACGGGAGATGGCTACACCTTC	CASSPTGDGYTF
-	TRBD1	TRBJ1-3	TRBV6-5	TGTGCCAGCAGTCGAACAGGGGGCTCTGGAAACACCATATATTTT	CASSRTGGSGNTIYF
-	-	TRBJ1-2	TRBV5-1	TGCGCCAGCAGCTTGAGTTATACGGGGTATGGCTACACCTTC	CASSLSYTGYGYTF
once	TRBD1	TRBJ1-5	TRBV6-5	TGTGCCAGCGGATCCGGGACAGGGGTTCAGCCCCAGCATTTT	CASGSGTGVQPQHF
-	-	TRBJ1-1	TRBV27	TGTGCCAGCAGTTTATCGGCAGATCATGAAGCTTTCTTT	CASSLSADHEAFF
-	-	TRBJ2-2	TRBV27	TGTGCCAGCCAAAGCGGATTTAACACCGGGGAGCTGTTTTTT	CASQSGFNTGELFF
once	-	TRBJ1-4	TRBV2	TGTGCCAGCGTTCGACAGCCACCCTCAACTAATGAAAAACTGTTTTTT	CASVRQPPSTNEKLFF
few	TRBD1	TRBJ1-6	TRBV4-1	TGCGCCAGCAGCCCCCGGACAGGCAATTCACCCCTCCACTTT	CASSPRTGNSPLHF
once	-	TRBJ1-5	TRBV7-3	TGTGCCAGCACAAGCCAGCCCCAGCATTTT	CASTSQPQHF
-	-	TRBJ1-4	TRBV5-4	TGTGCCAGCACGGACAAGCCTAATGAAAAACTGTTTTTT	CASTDKPNEKLFF
-	-	TRBJ1-1	TRBV28	TGTGCCAGCAGTTTGTTGTCTTCCAGGGATAGCACTGAAGCTTTCTTT	CASSLLSSRDSTEAFF
-	-	TRBJ1-4	TRBV5-5	TGTGCCAGCAGCTTGTATGCTACAACTAATGAAAAACTGTTTTTT	CASSLYATTNEKLFF
-	TRBD1	TRBJ2-7	TRBV27	TGTGCCAGCAGTTCACCGACAGGGCCATCCTACGAGCAGTACTTC	CASSSPTGPSYEQYF
once	-	TRBJ2-7	TRBV5-1	TGCGCCAGCAGCTCACAGGCGTCCTCCTACGAGCAGTACTTC	CASSSQASSYEQYF
-	TRBD1	TRBJ2-1	TRBV7-2	TGTGCCAGCAGCCACCGGGACAGATCCAACAATGAGCAGTTCTTC	CASSHRDRSNNEQFF
-	TRBD1	TRBJ1-1	TRBV13	TGTGCCAGCAGCTTAGAACAGGGGCCTGGGACTGAAGCTTTCTTT	CASSLEQGPGTEAFF
-	-	TRBJ1-3	TRBV29-1	TGCAGCGCGGGGGAGGGAAACACCATATATTTT	CSAGEGNTIYF
-	TRBD1	TRBJ1-1	TRBV18	TGTGCCAGCTCACTTGGACAGGAGATGAACACTGAAGCTTTCTTT	CASSLGQEMNTEAFF
-	TRBD1	TRBJ1-2	TRBV28	TGTGCCAGCAGCTTTAACAGGGGGCAGAACGGGGGCTACACCTTC	CASSFNRGQNGGYTF
-	-	TRBJ1-1	TRBV28	TGTGCCAGCAGTTCCACAGGGACTGAAGCTTTCTTT	CASSSTGTEAFF
once	-	TRBJ1-4	TRBV9	TGTGCCAGCAGCGGCGGACAGTATACGAATGAAAAACTGTTTTTT	CASSGGQYTNEKLFF
few	TRBD1	TRBJ2-7	TRBV27	TGTGCCAGCAGGGGGACAGGGCGCCACGAGCAGTACTTC	CASRGTGRHEQYF
-	TRBD1	TRBJ1-4	TRBV19	TGTGCCAGCAAGTACCTTGCGACAGGGTATGAAAAACTGTTTTTT	CASKYLATGYEKLFF
-	-	TRBJ2-7	TRBV14	TGTGCCAGCAGCCAAGAAGAGCTCCAAGGGGCCTACGAGCAGTACTTC	CASSQEELQGAYEQYF
once	-	TRBJ2-7	TRBV9	TGTGCCAGCAGCGTAGATCCAGGGCTGACATACGAGCAGTACTTC	CASSVDPGLTYEQYF
-	TRBD1	TRBJ1-1	TRBV5-6	TGTGCCAGCAGCTCACAGGGGAGGCGTGAAGCTTTCTTT	CASSSQGRREAFF
-	-	TRBJ2-7	TRBV20-1	TGCAGTGCTAGATCAAACTACGAGCAGTACTTC	CSARSNYEQYF
few	-	TRBJ1-2	TRBV4-1	TGCGCCAGCAGCCCCTTTGGACGACAGATGAGTGGCTACACCTTC	CASSPFGRQMSGYTF
-	TRBD1	TRBJ2-1	TRBV27	TGTGCCAGCAGTTTGGATGGGACAGGGTCATACAATGAGCAGTTCTTC	CASSLDGTGSYNEQFF
-	-	TRBJ1-4	TRBV14	TGTGCCAGCAGCCATCGCGGGGGAGGGGTAAGGGAAAAACTGTTTTTT	CASSHRGGGVREKLFF
-	-	TRBJ2-5	TRBV9	TGTGCCAGCAGCGTTAGTAGCCGACAGACCCAGTACTTC	CASSVSSRQTQYF
-	-	TRBJ2-4	TRBV9	TGTGCCAGCAGCCCGACAGCCCTAGCCAAAAACATTCAGTACTTC	CASSPTALAKNIQYF
-	TRBD2	TRBJ2-1	TRBV6-5	TGTGCCAGCAGTGAGCGGGAGACCAATGAGCAGTTCTTC	CASSERETNEQFF
-	-	TRBJ2-7	TRBV4-3	TGCGCCAGCAGCCAAGATCGGGGTTGGGAACGCGGGACAGAAGGACCAGAGCAGTACTTC	CASSQDRGWERGTEGPEQYF
-	TRBD1	TRBJ1-1	TRBV7-2	TGTGCCAGCAGCTCACAGGGGAACTGGGGGAACACTGAAGCTTTCTTT	CASSSQGNWGNTEAFF
-	TRBD1	TRBJ2-2	TRBV7-6	TGTGCCAGCAGCTTGGGGCGGACAGGGACAAGGTACACCGGGGAGCTGTTTTTT	CASSLGRTGTRYTGELFF
-	-	TRBJ1-3	TRBV6-6	TGTGCCAGCAGTTACCCCGGACAGCGGAACACCATATATTTT	CASSYPGQRNTIYF
-	-	TRBJ2-3	TRBV4-1	TGCGCCAGCAGCCAAGTAATAGTGGGGGGGCCCTCCCCAGATACGCAGTATTTT	CASSQVIVGGPSPDTQYF
once	-	TRBJ1-4	TRBV9	TGTGCCAGCAGCGTAGGTCCGGGAGGAGGTGAAAAACTGTTTTTT	CASSVGPGGGEKLFF
-	-	TRBJ2-5	TRBV5-6	TGTGCCAGCAGCTTTTCGGTGGAGACCCAGTACTTC	CASSFSVETQYF
-	-	TRBJ2-1	TRBV19	TGTGCCAGTAGTTCCGGTTGGGGGCCCTTATACAATGAGCAGTTCTTC	CASSSGWGPLYNEQFF
-	-	TRBJ1-2	TRBV19	TGTGCCAGTACCAGGGATGGCTATGGCTACACCTTC	CASTRDGYGYTF
-	-	TRBJ2-1	TRBV29-1	TGCAGCGCAGGGGAGCCCTACAATGAGCAGTTCTTC	CSAGEPYNEQFF
-	TRBD2	TRBJ2-1	TRBV4-3	TGCGCCAGCAGCCAATCTAGCGGGAGGGCCAATGAGCAGTTCTTC	CASSQSSGRANEQFF
-	-	TRBJ1-1	TRBV4-1	TGCGCCAGCAGCCCTACAGGGCAATGGTTGACTGAAGCTTTCTTT	CASSPTGQWLTEAFF
-	-	TRBJ2-1	TRBV28	TGTGCCAGCAGCCTAAATGGGCTCGGTGAGCAGTTCTTC	CASSLNGLGEQFF